The 32 T cell receptor beta chains given below trace back to one sample, sequenced in a study of blood T cell repertoires in COVID-19. Sequencing used immunoSEQ multiplex PCR; TCRdb keeps in-frame clones, though not all of them. Here the sample spans around 250,000 clones, roughly 88% being singletons. The sequenced material came from PBMCs or T cells enriched from blood (not recorded which). Receptors originate from a woman aged 45-60 years who had recovered from COVID-19.

The rearrangement uses TRBV7-9 and TRBJ1-2; 7 nucleotides line up with TRBD1. This CDR3 contains 15 residues. Germline V gives CDR1 SEHNR, CDR2 FQNEAQ (reference sequence). V lost 2 bases and J lost 4; bases outside the gene matches: 7. In nucleotides, the CDR3 is TGTGCCAGCAGCTTATCACAGGGGAAATTCTATGGCTACACCTTC. It codes for CASSLSQGKFYGYTF.

The rearrangement uses TRBV6-1 and TRBJ2-7; D is ambiguous. V gave up 3 bases and J gave up 4 bases, with 4 bases separating them. Germline assignment: CDR1 MNHNS and CDR2 SASEGT. The CDR3 covers 11 residues. Here the CDR3 DNA reads TGTGCCAGCAGTGACAGTTACGAGCAGTACTTC. Translation: CASSDSYEQYF.

This clone was detected only once. The rearrangement joins TRBV7-9 to TRBJ2-3; D is perhaps TRBD1 (6 bases). Trimming removed 2 bases at V and 2 bases at J, with 17 bases between. Germline values: CDR1 SEHNR, CDR2 FQNEAQ (reference sequence). The CDR3 is 17 amino acids. CDR3: CASSLLGTPRFTDTQYF. The CDR3 DNA is TGTGCCAGCAGCTTACTCGGGACACCTAGATTCACAGATACGCAGTATTTT.

This clone was detected only a few times. J is TRBJ2-2 and V is TRBV6-4, with 12 bases fitting TRBD2. Looked up from germline, CDR1 is MRHNA and CDR2 is SNTAGT. V gave up 6 bases and J gave up 5 bases; unmatched junction bases: 4. The CDR3 has 15 amino acids. In nucleotides, the CDR3 is TGTGCCAGCAGCAGACTAGCGGGAGAGACCGGGGAGCTGTTTTTT. Its translation is CASSRLAGETGELFF.

The V call is TRBV5-1, the J call TRBJ1-6, with D tentatively TRBD1 (5 bases). Germline loops: CDR1 SGHRS, CDR2 YFSETQ. V was clipped by 2 bases and J by 0 bases, with 9 bases between them. This CDR3 contains 16 residues. CDR3 bases: TGCGCCAGCAGCTTTGGGGCGTACTCCTATAATTCACCCCTCCACTTT. Encoded protein: CASSFGAYSYNSPLHF. Based on the CDR3 plus reference TRBV5-1 and TRBJ1-6, the full variable domain is KAGVTQTPRYLIKTRGQQVTLSCSPISGHRSVSWYQQTPGQGLQFLFEYFSETQRNKGNFPGRFSGRQFSNSRSEMNVSTLELGDSALYLCASSFGAYSYNSPLHFGNGTRLTVT.

J is TRBJ2-1 and V is TRBV5-6, with 9 bases lining up with TRBD2. The trim removed 1 base at V and 5 bases at J, leaving 7 bases unmatched. The CDR3 contains 16 residues. Germline lookup yields CDR1 SGHDT and CDR2 YYEEEE. The CDR3 DNA reads TGTGCCAGCAGCTTGAAGGGCCTAGCGGGGCACAATGAGCAGTTCTTC. Translation gives CASSLKGLAGHNEQFF.

This chain uses TRBV7-3 with TRBJ2-2, with D hard to call. The CDR3 runs to 15 residues. V was shortened by 2 bases and J by 1 base, with 8 bases between the two germline ends. Germline V gives CDR1 SGHTA, CDR2 FQGTGA. CDR3 amino acids: CASSLSRGNTGELFF. The CDR3 DNA is TGTGCCAGCAGCTTATCCCGCGGGAACACCGGGGAGCTGTTTTTT.

The rearrangement joins TRBV6-5 to TRBJ2-7, with 12 bases fitting TRBD1. CDR1 and CDR2 from the germline V gene are MNHEY and SVGAGI. V lost 6 bases and J lost 12; bases outside the gene matches: 12. The CDR3 loop spans 14 amino acids. CDR3 DNA: TGTGCCAGCAGGGCCGGGACAGGGGGCTACTCTCTGTACTTC. Its protein product is CASRAGTGGYSLYF.

In this sample, this clone turned up a few times. The chain uses TRBV7-9 and TRBJ2-1; 7 bases map to TRBD1. Germline V lookup: CDR1 SEHNR, CDR2 FQNEAQ (reference sequence). V was clipped by 5 bases and J by 3 bases; unmatched bases: 10. The CDR3 spans 16 residues. The CDR3 DNA reads as TGTGCCAGCAGCCCACCGGGACAGATCTACTACAATGAGCAGTTCTTC. It translates to CASSPPGQIYYNEQFF.

V and J are TRBV6-5 and TRBJ2-1, with TRBD2 as a possible D gene (6 bases). V shed 6 bases and J shed 7 bases, with 19 bases lying between them. Germline lookup yields CDR1 MNHEY and CDR2 SVGAGI. The CDR3 is 15 residues long. This chain's CDR3 is CASSYQASALNEQFF. As DNA, the CDR3 is TGTGCCAGCAGCTACCAAGCTAGCGCCCTAAATGAGCAGTTCTTC.

The chain is built from TRBV12-3 or TRBV12-4 and TRBJ2-3; D is perhaps TRBD2 (5 bases). This CDR3 contains 13 residues. V lost 2 bases and J lost 8, with 11 bases in between. The CDR3 sequence is CASSLTGKTTQYF. CDR3 nucleotide sequence: TGTGCCAGCAGTTTAACCGGGAAGACTACGCAGTATTTT.

The V call is TRBV4-1, the J call TRBJ1-4; 7 bases line up with TRBD1. The CDR3 consists of 16 residues. CDR1 and CDR2 (germline): MGHRA, YSYEKL. Trimming took 1 base from V and 7 from J; bases not matched to a gene: 9. CDR3 nucleotide sequence: TGCGCCAGCAGCCAAGCGGTTGGCAGGGGGAGTGAAAAACTGTTTTTT. It specifies CASSQAVGRGSEKLFF.

V usage is TRBV24-1 and J usage is TRBJ1-2, with 8 bases fitting TRBD1. The CDR3 is 15 amino acids. The J segment lost 7 bases and the V segment lost 0 bases, leaving 6 bases of the junction unmatched. CDR1 KGHDR and CDR2 SFDVKD come from the germline V gene. The CDR3 here is CATSDLQGATSGYTF. CDR3 DNA: TGTGCCACCAGTGATTTGCAGGGGGCGACAAGTGGCTACACCTTC.

The chain combines TRBV7-2 with TRBJ2-1, with 10 positions matching TRBD2. The CDR3 is 15 residues long. CDR1 SGHTA and CDR2 FQGNSA come from the germline V gene. Trimming at V came to 5 bases and at J to 3 bases, leaving 4 bases not matched to a gene. The CDR3 sequence is CASSLTSGHYNEQFF. CDR3 DNA: TGTGCCAGCAGCCTGACTAGCGGGCACTACAATGAGCAGTTCTTC.

The chain is built from TRBV4-1 and TRBJ2-7; D remains unclear. Germline V lookup: CDR1 MGHRA, CDR2 YSYEKL. The CDR3 runs to 14 residues. Trimming took 0 bases from V and 0 from J, leaving 6 bases between them. The DNA for the CDR3 is TGCGCCAGCAGCCAAGAGGGCACCTCCTACGAGCAGTACTTC. Residues: CASSQEGTSYEQYF.

The rearrangement links TRBV19 to TRBJ2-2; no firm D call. Germline CDR1 is LNHDA and CDR2 is SQIVND (reference sequence). The CDR3 is 16 residues long. V was shortened by 3 bases and J by 4 bases, with 15 bases between the two germline ends. The CDR3 DNA reads TGTGCCAGTAGTATCTCGTCGCAGGTTGGCACCGGGGAGCTGTTTTTT. It yields the protein CASSISSQVGTGELFF.

This chain joins TRBV11-2 and TRBJ2-2; 9 nucleotides align to TRBD2. After removal of 2 bases from V and 5 bases from J, the junction contained 12 bases not matched to a gene. CDR1 SGHAT and CDR2 FQNNGV come from the germline V gene. The CDR3 spans 18 residues. The DNA for the CDR3 is TGTGCCAGCAGCTTATTCGTAGGGCTAGCGGGATTTACCGGGGAGCTGTTTTTT. Its protein is CASSLFVGLAGFTGELFF.

The gene calls are TRBV20-1 and TRBJ2-7; 7 bases match TRBD2. Germline CDR1 and CDR2: DFQATT and SNEGSKA (reference sequence). Germline trimming cut 3 bases from V and 2 bases from J; bases unmatched to any gene: 7. The CDR3 spans 14 residues. The CDR3 protein is CSASKASGAYEQYF. In DNA form, the CDR3 reads TGCAGTGCTAGTAAGGCTAGCGGAGCCTACGAGCAGTACTTC.

This clone has a handful of counts. The rearrangement links TRBV5-1 to TRBJ1-4, with a tentative D call TRBD1 (6 bases). The CDR3 spans 17 residues. CDR1 SGHRS and CDR2 YFSETQ come from the germline V gene. Trimming pared 1 base from V and 5 bases from J, leaving 18 bases between. CDR3: CASSLLLLGQGNEKLFF. DNA for the CDR3: TGCGCCAGCAGCTTGTTATTGCTGGGGCAGGGGAATGAAAAACTGTTTTTT.

The chain joins TRBV9 to TRBJ2-1; 8 positions agree with TRBD2. There are 15 residues in the CDR3. The V gene's germline CDR1 is SGDLS and CDR2 YYNGEE. The V segment lost 6 bases and the J segment 8 bases; nucleotides outside the gene matches: 13. CDR3 in amino acids: CASTGGETPTDEQFF. The CDR3 DNA is TGTGCCAGCACCGGGGGGGAGACACCTACAGATGAGCAGTTCTTC.

The chain recombines TRBV7-2 with TRBJ2-1; D possibly corresponds to TRBD2 (6 bases). Trimming took 5 bases from V and 4 from J, leaving 15 bases between them. The germline gives CDR1 SGHTA, CDR2 FQGNSA. The CDR3 is 15 residues long. The CDR3 coding sequence is TGTGCCAGCAGCCCAGCAGGGAGGTCATACAATGAGCAGTTCTTC. Translation gives CASSPAGRSYNEQFF.

The rearrangement uses TRBV7-8 and TRBJ1-2; D not certain. The CDR3 spans 15 residues. The V gene's germline CDR1 is SGHVS and CDR2 FQNEAQ. V dropped 5 bases and J dropped 2 bases, with 15 bases sitting between them. The DNA of the CDR3 is TGTGCCAGCAGCGGTCGCCCTACCGTGAACTATGGCTACACCTTC. Residues: CASSGRPTVNYGYTF.

This chain uses TRBV19 with TRBJ1-2, with D unclear. CDR1 LNHDA and CDR2 SQIVND come from the germline V gene (reference sequence). The CDR3 is 14 amino acids. Trimming took off 2 bases at V and 4 bases at J, with 11 bases between the two ends. The DNA of the CDR3 is TGTGCCAGTAGTATATACGGGGAGGGCTATGGCTACACCTTC. Its translation is CASSIYGEGYGYTF.

The genes are TRBV10-3 and TRBJ2-3, with D unresolved. The length of the CDR3 is 14 residues. V gave up 3 bases and J gave up 4 bases, with 11 bases separating them. Germline V gives CDR1 ENHRY, CDR2 SYGVKD. CDR3 DNA sequence: TGTGCCATCAGTGACGACACCACCCCAGATACGCAGTATTTT. Translation: CAISDDTTPDTQYF.

This chain connects TRBV6-1 to TRBJ1-4; maybe TRBD1 (5 bases). CDR1 and CDR2 from the germline V gene are MNHNS and SASEGT. The CDR3 totals 19 residues. V shed 2 bases and J shed 0 bases, with 19 bases lying between them. This CDR3 reads CASSESASFTGATNEKLFF. The CDR3 DNA reads TGTGCCAGCAGTGAATCGGCCTCTTTTACGGGGGCAACTAATGAAAAACTGTTTTTT.

This sequence joins TRBV5-4 and TRBJ1-5, with 8 bases identical to TRBD1. With V trimmed by 4 bases and J by 7 bases, 4 bases remained unmatched. Germline CDR1 reads SGHNT; CDR2 reads YYREEE (reference sequence). The CDR3 is made up of 13 amino acids. CDR3 amino acids: CASSDRGEQPQHF. The CDR3 DNA reads TGTGCCAGCAGCGACAGGGGTGAGCAGCCCCAGCATTTT.

This clone was observed a handful of times. The CDR3: CASSISRGIDEQYF. CDR3 nucleotides: TGTGCCAGTAGTATATCAAGGGGGATCGACGAGCAGTACTTC. V usage is TRBV19 and J usage is TRBJ2-7; D possibly corresponds to TRBD1 (6 bases). Germline V gene sequence: CDR1 LNHDA, CDR2 SQIVND (reference sequence). V gave up 2 bases and J gave up 5 bases, with 13 bases separating them. The CDR3 extends over 14 amino acids.

V and J are TRBV28 and TRBJ1-2; a possible D gene is TRBD1 (6 bases). The CDR3 has 12 amino acids. V lost 10 bases and J 2 bases, leaving 11 bases between the germline ends. Germline assignment: CDR1 MDHEN and CDR2 SYDVKM. The CDR3 loop is CATKRGNYGYTF. In DNA, the CDR3 is TGTGCCACCAAGAGGGGGAACTATGGCTACACCTTC.

This clone came up once. The genes are TRBV19 and TRBJ2-3, with D tentatively TRBD1 (5 bases). Trimming cost V 4 bases and J 2 bases, with 10 bases left between them. CDR1 and CDR2 (germline): LNHDA, SQIVND (reference sequence). This CDR3 comprises 14 residues. The CDR3 region has the DNA TGTGCCAGTAGTAGGACAACTTACACAGATACGCAGTATTTT. Translating it yields CASSRTTYTDTQYF.

The genes are TRBV9 and TRBJ2-2; D is undetermined. Germline lookup yields CDR1 SGDLS and CDR2 YYNGEE. V was trimmed by 6 bases and J by 1 base, leaving 7 bases between them. The CDR3 is made up of 13 amino acids. The DNA of the CDR3 is TGTGCCAGCACCCGAGTGAACACCGGGGAGCTGTTTTTT. Translating it yields CASTRVNTGELFF.

The chain joins TRBV2 to TRBJ1-5; 8 bases are shared with TRBD1. The germline V gene encodes CDR1 SNHLY and CDR2 FYNNEI. V was pared by 8 bases and J by 2 bases, with 5 bases of the junction left unmatched. CDR3 length: 14 amino acids. This chain's CDR3 is CASQGQEGNQPQHF. CDR3 nucleotides: TGTGCCAGCCAGGGACAGGAAGGCAATCAGCCCCAGCATTTT. Variable domain in full (rest from reference TRBV2 and TRBJ1-5): EPEVTQTPSHQVTQMGQEVILRCVPISNHLYFYWYRQILGQKVEFLVSFYNNEISEKSEIFDDQFSVERPDGSNFTLKIRSTKLEDSAMYFCASQGQEGNQPQHFGDGTRLSIL.

The chain links TRBV5-6 to TRBJ2-7; 7 bases line up with TRBD2. After removal of 2 bases from V and 2 bases from J, the junction contained 1 base not matched to a gene. CDR1 SGHDT and CDR2 YYEEEE come from the germline V gene. CDR3 length: 13 residues. The CDR3 nucleotides read TGTGCCAGCAGCTTCGGGGGGACCTACGAGCAGTACTTC. It encodes CASSFGGTYEQYF.